The TCR beta chain described here comes from a study of blood T cells in healthy people across ages. PCR was performed a second time for roughly 7 to 11 cycles using a sample-barcoded 5' primer and a J-beta primer mix. Each cDNA molecule, via a template-switch adaptor with 12 random nucleotides, was tagged. TCRdb re-called the 5' RACE reads through MiXCR, storing one row per CDR3 protein. Altogether about 1.4 million distinct CDR3 sequences are present, approximately 59% being singletons, with the ten largest covering 6.7%. V was clipped by 4 bases and J by 2 bases, with 14 bases between them. Germline assignment: CDR1 SNHLY and CDR2 FYNNEI. CDR3 length: 15 residues. Comment on this clonotype: Its matching antigen is unknown.

Regarding the study as a whole: Any conclusive comparison of naive versus antigen-experienced cells was prevented by using unsorted PBMCs. Investigators viewed diversity estimates from one million T cells as underestimates, the study reported. Aged donors had fewer naive CD4+ cells and lower diversity than long-lived donors.

The sequenced material came from blood. The sequence came from a man between 18 and 29 years old in good health. V gene TRBV2 combines with J gene TRBJ1-2; weak D call: TRBD1 (5 bases). For the CDR3, the DNA is TGTGCCAGCAGTGCGGGAGGGGCACTCAACTATGGCTACACCTTC. Translation: CASSAGGALNYGYTF.